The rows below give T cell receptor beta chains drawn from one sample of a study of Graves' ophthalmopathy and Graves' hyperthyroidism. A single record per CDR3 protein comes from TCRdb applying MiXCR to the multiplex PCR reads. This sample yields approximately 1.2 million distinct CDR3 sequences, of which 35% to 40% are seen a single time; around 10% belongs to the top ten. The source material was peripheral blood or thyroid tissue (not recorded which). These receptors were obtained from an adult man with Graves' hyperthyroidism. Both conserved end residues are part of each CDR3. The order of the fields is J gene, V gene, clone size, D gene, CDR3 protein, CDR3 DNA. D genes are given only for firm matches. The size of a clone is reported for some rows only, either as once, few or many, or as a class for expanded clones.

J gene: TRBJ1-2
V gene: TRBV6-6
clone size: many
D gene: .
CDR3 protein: CASKGGEGGYTF
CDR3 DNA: TGTGCCAGCAAGGGCGGGGAGGGTGGCTACACCTTC

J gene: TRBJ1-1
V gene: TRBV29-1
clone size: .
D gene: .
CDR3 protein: CSGTDITEAFF
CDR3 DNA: TGCAGTGGGACGGACATCACTGAAGCTTTCTTT

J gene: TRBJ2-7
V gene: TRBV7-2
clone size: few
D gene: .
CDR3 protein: CASSARWRSWRSYEQYF
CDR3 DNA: TGTGCCAGCAGCGCCCGGTGGCGCTCCTGGCGCTCCTACGAGCAGTACTTC

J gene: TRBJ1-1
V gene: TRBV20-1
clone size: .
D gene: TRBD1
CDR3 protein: CSARATTGPAFF
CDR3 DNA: TGCAGTGCTAGAGCGACGACAGGGCCAGCTTTCTTT

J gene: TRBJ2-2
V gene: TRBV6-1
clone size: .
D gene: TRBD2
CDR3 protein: CASSTTGTSGGGNTGELFF
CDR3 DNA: TGTGCCAGCAGTACCACCGGGACTAGCGGGGGTGGGAACACCGGGGAGCTGTTTTTT

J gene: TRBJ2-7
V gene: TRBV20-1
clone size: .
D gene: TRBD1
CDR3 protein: CSLRDRDIYEQYF
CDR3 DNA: TGCAGTTTAAGGGACAGGGACATCTACGAGCAGTACTTC

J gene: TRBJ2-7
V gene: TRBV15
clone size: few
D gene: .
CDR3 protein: CATSRDPTELVYEQYF
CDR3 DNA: TGTGCCACCAGCAGAGATCCTACAGAGCTCGTCTACGAGCAGTACTTC

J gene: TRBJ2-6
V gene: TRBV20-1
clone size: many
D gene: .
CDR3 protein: CSARVKPGAGANVLTF
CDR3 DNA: TGCAGTGCTAGAGTCAAGCCAGGGGCCGGGGCCAACGTCCTGACTTTC

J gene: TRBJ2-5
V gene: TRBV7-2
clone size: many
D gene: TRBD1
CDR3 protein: CASSFRDRAIGETQYF
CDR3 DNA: TGTGCCAGCAGCTTTAGAGACAGGGCAATCGGAGAGACCCAGTACTTC

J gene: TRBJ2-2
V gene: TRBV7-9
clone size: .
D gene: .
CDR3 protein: CASRTRVGLPRGTGELFF
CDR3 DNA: TGTGCCAGCAGAACCAGGGTCGGCCTACCCCGAGGCACCGGGGAGCTGTTTTTT

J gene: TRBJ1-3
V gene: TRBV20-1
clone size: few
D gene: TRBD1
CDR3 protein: CSALSPGQGAPGNTIYF
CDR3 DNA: TGCAGTGCTCTCTCCCCGGGACAGGGGGCTCCTGGAAACACCATATATTTT

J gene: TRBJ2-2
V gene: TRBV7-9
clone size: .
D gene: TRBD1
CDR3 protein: CASSLQQGASTGELFF
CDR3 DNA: TGTGCCAGCAGCTTACAACAGGGGGCGAGCACCGGGGAGCTGTTTTTT

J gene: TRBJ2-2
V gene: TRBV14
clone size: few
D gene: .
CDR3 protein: CASSQDGRQRYTGELFF
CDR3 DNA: TGTGCCAGCAGCCAAGATGGGAGGCAGCGGTACACCGGGGAGCTGTTTTTT

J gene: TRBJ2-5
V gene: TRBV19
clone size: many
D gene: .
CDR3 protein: CASSITGLLGTQYF
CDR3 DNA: TGTGCCAGTAGTATAACTGGCCTCCTGGGGACCCAGTACTTC

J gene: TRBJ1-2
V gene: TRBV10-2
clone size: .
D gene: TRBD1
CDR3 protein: CASSEPDRPEEDGYTF
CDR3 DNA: TGCGCCAGCAGTGAGCCGGACAGGCCTGAGGAGGATGGCTACACCTTC

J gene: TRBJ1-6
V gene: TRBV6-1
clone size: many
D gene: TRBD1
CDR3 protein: CASSEYRQGRTPLHF
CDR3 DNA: TGTGCCAGCAGTGAGTACCGACAGGGTAGGACACCCCTCCACTTT

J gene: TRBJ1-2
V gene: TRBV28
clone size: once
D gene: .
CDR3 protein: CASSGTGYSYGYTF
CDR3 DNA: TGTGCCAGCAGCGGCACAGGCTACTCCTATGGCTACACCTTC

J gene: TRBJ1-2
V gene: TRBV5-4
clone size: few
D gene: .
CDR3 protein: CASSFIPGTYGYTF
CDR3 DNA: TGTGCCAGCAGCTTTATTCCAGGGACTTATGGCTACACCTTC

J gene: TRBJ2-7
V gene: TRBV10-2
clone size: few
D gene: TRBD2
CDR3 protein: CASSERRLAHYEQYF
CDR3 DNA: TGCGCCAGCAGTGAGAGGAGACTAGCTCACTACGAGCAGTACTTC

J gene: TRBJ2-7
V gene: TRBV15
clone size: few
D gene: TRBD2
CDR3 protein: CATSIAGGEGFEQYF
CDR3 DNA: TGTGCCACCAGCATAGCCGGGGGGGAAGGTTTCGAGCAGTACTTC

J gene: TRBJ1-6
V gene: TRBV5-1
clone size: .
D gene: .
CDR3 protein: CASSAGVGPLHF
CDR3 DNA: TGCGCCAGCAGCGCGGGGGTAGGGCCCCTCCACTTT

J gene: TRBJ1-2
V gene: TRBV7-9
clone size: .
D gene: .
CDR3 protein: CASSLPLRGSGGYTF
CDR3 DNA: TGTGCCAGCAGCTTGCCCCTTAGGGGTTCAGGAGGCTACACCTTC

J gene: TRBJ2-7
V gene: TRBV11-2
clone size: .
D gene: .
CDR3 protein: CASSLRGYEEQYF
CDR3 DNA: TGTGCCAGCAGCCTTCGGGGCTACGAGGAGCAGTACTTC

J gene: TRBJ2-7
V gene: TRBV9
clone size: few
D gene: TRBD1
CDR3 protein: CASSPSSGTGAYEQYF
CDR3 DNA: TGTGCCAGCAGCCCCTCCTCCGGGACAGGCGCCTACGAGCAGTACTTC